The present T cell receptor beta chain was sequenced within a study of blood T cell repertoires in COVID-19. The overall study: Collection of acute and convalescent COVID-19 samples took place in the United States, Italy and Spain.

Germline trimming cut 5 bases from V and 4 bases from J; bases unmatched to any gene: 9. The CDR3 spans 16 residues. Germline values: CDR1 MNHEY, CDR2 SMNVEV (reference sequence). Ages ranged from roughly 18 to 100 years, with residence in approximately 23 US areas. Donors of Cohort 3 who recovered were those that had two negative PCRs, clearance, or symptom resolution. The data were produced by immunoSEQ multiplex PCR, yet TCRdb's version contains in-frame clones alone and is incomplete. The sample includes hundreds of thousands of clones, approximately 86% seen only once; the top ten take about 1.5%.

The TCR originated in a woman aged 45-59 years who had recovered from COVID-19. V usage is TRBV27 and J usage is TRBJ2-1, with 9 bases aligning to TRBD2. The specimen was PBMCs or T cells enriched from blood (not recorded which). CDR3 DNA: TGTGCCAGCAGTGTCTTAGCGGGAGACTTATACAATGAGCAGTTCTTC. Protein: CASSVLAGDLYNEQFF.